This TCR beta chain was captured by sequencing in a study of cytomegalovirus exposure and HLA in healthy donors (TCRdb year 2017). Regarding the complete study: An earlier analysis of about 560 of the donors reported under 300 Gb of sequence data and 117 million unique TCR beta sequences obtained from around 180 million T cells. About 320 gigabases of sequencing data and tens of millions of unique TCR sequences were included in an early release covering about 620 HLA-typed donors. Of the roughly 400 genotyped donors, 81% were placed in the genetic ancestry cluster associated with self-reported Caucasian donors. The study aimed to test whether signatures of past pathogen exposure could be identified by cataloging public T cell receptors. Using immunosequencing, the study profiled T cell repertoires from around 670 subjects and related those repertoires to cytomegalovirus serostatus. Besides the first cohort of 666 subjects, a separate validation cohort made up of over 95 different subjects was used. The study combined high-throughput TCR immunosequencing, statistical association of individual TCRs with disease status, and machine learning to predict cytomegalovirus infection status. To study patterns of TCR occurrence, a later analysis re-analyzed previously published TCR beta repertoires from 666 donors and added high-resolution HLA genotyping. The later analysis used no new phenotypic data to find candidate immune exposures, relying instead on TCR beta sequences and their occurrence across donors. An earlier analysis of around 540 of the donors applied high-throughput TCR beta sequencing to assess whether each TCR beta V gene segment acted as functional or pseudogenic. Donor age, sex, ethnicity and CMV serostatus were compiled alongside the repertoire data. A later genetic analysis used genome-wide SNP genotypes for about 55% of the 666 donors, treating that subset as a discovery cohort. Every discovery cohort repertoire had been produced on one sequencing platform. Class I and class II HLA loci were covered by the typing at four-digit resolution. The number of donors typed differed by locus, with roughly 629-640 for A, B, C, DRB1 and DQB1, roughly 520 for DQA1, 606 for DPA1, and around 430 for DPB1. About five DR-DQ haplotypes were handled as single units for association and clustering, since linkage in the cohort was strong. Among some 410 genotyped donors of the cohort, an average of approximately 230,000 unique TCR beta nucleotide sequences were sequenced per donor, around 20% of them non-productive. On the study overall, not on this receptor specifically: Because counts were too low, around 18 rarely observed V segments, including chromosome 9 orphons, were left out of the earlier analysis of about 620 of the donors. The study gave a list of about 150 TCR beta chains associated with cytomegalovirus. Only TCR beta chains were sequenced in this cohort, and the absence of alpha or paired-chain data limited detectable features. CMV serostatus was the only immune exposure information available for the cohort. A further reported finding was that TCR beta sequences accurately predicted the HLA-A and HLA-B alleles for most subjects in the first cohort. The 87-base-pair reads could not distinguish some IMGT-functional V segments, including TRBV6-2 and TRBV6-3, so those segments were excluded. Most TCR sequences were observed very rarely across donors, whereas some public TCRs were present in many individuals. Several of the top co-occurrence clusters appeared to be linked to parvovirus B19, influenza, CMV and Epstein-Barr virus, according to a later analysis. The classifier was reported to diagnose cytomegalovirus status with high specificity and sensitivity in both the original cohort and the validation cohort. Compared with the approximately 670-donor mean, donors in an Asian-associated ancestry cluster had fewer N-insertions in productive TCRs, according to a later genetic analysis. In vitro tests confirmed that a few of the cytomegalovirus-associated TCR beta chains recognize cytomegalovirus antigens. At a false discovery rate of 0.05, a later analysis linked 15,000 to 20,000 TCR beta sequences to specific HLA alleles. Presence/absence analyses assumed roughly uniform sequencing depth across donors, an assumption that may not hold. A later genetic analysis associated a missense DCLRE1C variant with V-gene and J-gene trimming of TCR beta chains, and an independent cohort replicated the association. According to the authors, the approach could potentially be generalized to other disease states and immunological phenotypes. A cluster of highly shared sequence variants was judged likely to be a technical artifact of the sequencing pipeline. In a later analysis, most CMV-associated TCR beta chains were found to appear HLA-restricted, with HLA associations seemingly driven largely by CMV exposure. Strong co-occurrence of HLA alleles, especially DR and DQ, made assigning TCR associations to individual alleles difficult. Because HLA typing was missing for some donors at each locus, association tests included only the typed subset. Broadly in line with IMGT annotations, most TCR beta V segments showed up in productive rearrangements about 90% or about 30% of the time in an earlier analysis of 587 of the donors. Compared with equally common non-associated chains, HLA-associated TCR beta chains in a later analysis were more clonally expanded and had lower generation probabilities. Correlated functional status among segregating V segments might reflect linkage disequilibrium, but an unknown experimental factor could not be ruled out. In a later analysis, the rate of TCR association differed among HLA loci, with DRB1 alleles having the most associated TCRs and HLA-C alleles having the fewest.

In total, roughly 710 healthy bone marrow donors made up the cohort. Cohort members were all nominally healthy when sampled, although unrecorded immune exposures were likely present. The donor was CMV seronegative and was included in the group of several hundred seronegative cohort members. A peripheral blood sample was provided by each donor, and peripheral blood mononuclear cells were used for TCR beta sequencing. Genomic DNA was extracted from the blood cell samples with the Qiagen DNeasy Blood Extraction Kit. CDR3 length: 15 amino acids, cysteine to phenylalanine. Solely the CDR3 DNA is kept, with 45 bases framed from the first base. The junction carries 9 bases between V and J, which are trimmed by 3 bases and 0 bases respectively. Sequences LNHNV (CDR1) and YYDKDF (CDR2) are obtained from the germline V gene (reference sequence). Note on this clone: This clone's antigen is unknown. Base qualities are missing; no much larger clone stands one base away.

The library was prepared using the immunoSEQ multiplex PCR assay. The multiplex PCR relied on a mix of 60 forward primers for TCR Vbeta segments and 13 reverse primers for TCR Jbeta segments. Amplification of the CDR3 region of rearranged TCR beta genes was performed with a multiplex PCR assay on genomic DNA. The Illumina HiSeq System was used to sequence the amplified TCR beta libraries as 87-base-pair reads. For the original study's pipeline: Across the 600 to 700 repertoires, a later analysis counted tens of millions of unique TCR beta chains, roughly 11 million of which were shared by at least two donors. To remove PCR and sequencing errors, raw reads were error-corrected and collapsed into unique sequences using a nearest-neighbor algorithm that merged closely related sequences. CDR3 sequences were aligned to IMGT reference sequences to assign V, D and J gene segments. For a sequence to be retained, a match of at least six nucleotides was required to both a V gene segment and a J gene segment. Rearrangements were classified as productive when the CDR3 lacked stop codons and remained in frame with V and J, and all other rearrangements were classified as non-productive. Following IMGT convention, CDR3 was defined as the stretch from the second conserved V-encoded cysteine up to the conserved J-encoded phenylalanine. In an earlier analysis of more than 550 of the donors, sequences lacking an unambiguous match to a single V gene segment were excluded. An earlier analysis of some 610 of the donors called V segments functional above 56.7% productive rearrangements and segregating when the between-donor standard deviation exceeded 5%. A statistical classification framework was built for diagnosing cytomegalovirus status from the catalog of TCR beta chain sequences. V and J gene assignment, in a later analysis, came from comparing TCR nucleotide sequences with IMGT/GENE-DB human TR gene sequences. The TCRdist pipeline was used in a later analysis to assign CDR3 sequences and most-parsimonious VDJ recombination scenarios. In a later analysis, each TCR beta chain was defined by its CDR3 amino acid sequence together with its V-gene family, and reads lacking a unique V-gene family were excluded. To address suspected cross-contamination and a sequencing artifact, a later analysis removed around 590 highly shared, low-generation-probability nucleotide sequences. A later analysis calculated a clonal expansion index for each public chain from normalized within-repertoire ranks of inferred template counts. A later analysis computed generation probabilities with a VDJ recombination model fitted to out-of-frame rearrangements, and checked the results against IGoR. Hypergeometric tests were used in a later analysis to score TCR-TCR, TCR-HLA and TCR-CMV co-occurrence, with a repertoire-size bias correction applied to the TCR pairs. False discovery rates were estimated in a later analysis by permuting HLA or CMV assignments 20 times. A later analysis grouped co-occurring TCRs with DBSCAN, adding TCRdist sequence similarity when clustering within HLA-allele-positive subsets. Repertoires with fewer than 30,000 or more than 120,000 public chains were left out of co-occurrence clustering, as were five repertoires with anomalous nucleotide sharing. TCRdb's version of the immuneACCESS table is confined to in-frame rearrangements and falls short of the full clone set. An unresolved V gene accounts for under half of the shortfall where checked; the remainder is of unknown origin. That table gives V, J and clone size, and the DNA gave D and trimming. For this sample the table gives approximately 220,000 clones, of which approximately 88% were detected only once. The ten largest clones represent 0.71% of the sample.

The chain couples TRBV15 to TRBJ1-5; the D segment cannot be called with confidence. The clonotype originates from a boy under 10 years old in good health and CMV-seronegative. The sequenced material came from PBMCs. The encoded CDR3 is CATSRSPDSNQPQHF. The DNA sequence is as follows: TGTGCCACCAGCAGGTCCCCAGATAGCAATCAGCCCCAGCATTTT.